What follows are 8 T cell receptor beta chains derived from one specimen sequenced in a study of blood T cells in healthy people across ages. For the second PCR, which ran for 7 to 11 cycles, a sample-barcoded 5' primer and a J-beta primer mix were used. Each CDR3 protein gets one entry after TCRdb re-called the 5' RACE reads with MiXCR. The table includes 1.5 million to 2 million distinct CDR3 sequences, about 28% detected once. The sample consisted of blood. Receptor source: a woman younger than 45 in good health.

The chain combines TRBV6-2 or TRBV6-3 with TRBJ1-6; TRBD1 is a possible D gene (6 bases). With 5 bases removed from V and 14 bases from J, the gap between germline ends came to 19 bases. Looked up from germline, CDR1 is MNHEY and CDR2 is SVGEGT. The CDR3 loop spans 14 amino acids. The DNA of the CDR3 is TGTGCCAGCAGTCAACCCAAGGACAGCACTACCCTCCACTTT. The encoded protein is CASSQPKDSTTLHF.

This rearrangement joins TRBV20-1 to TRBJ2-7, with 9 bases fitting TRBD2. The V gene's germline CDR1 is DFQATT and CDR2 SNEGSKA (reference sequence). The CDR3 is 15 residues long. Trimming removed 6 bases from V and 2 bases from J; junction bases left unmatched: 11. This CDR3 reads CSATLLAGGAYEQYF. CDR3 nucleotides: TGCAGTGCCACCCTTCTGGCGGGAGGGGCCTACGAGCAGTACTTC.

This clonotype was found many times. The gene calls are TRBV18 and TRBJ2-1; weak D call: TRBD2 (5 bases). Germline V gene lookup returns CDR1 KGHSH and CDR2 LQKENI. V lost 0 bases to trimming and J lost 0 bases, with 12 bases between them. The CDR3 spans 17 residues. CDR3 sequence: CASSPPDPAGSYNEQFF. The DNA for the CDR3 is TGTGCCAGCTCACCACCGGACCCGGCGGGCTCCTACAATGAGCAGTTCTTC.

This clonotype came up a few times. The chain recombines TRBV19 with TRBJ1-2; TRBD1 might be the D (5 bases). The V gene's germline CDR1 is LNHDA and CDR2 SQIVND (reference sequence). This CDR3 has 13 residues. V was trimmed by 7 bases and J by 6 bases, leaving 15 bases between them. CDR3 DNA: TGTGCCAGTAATTCAGGGCATGGGGATGGCTACACCTTC. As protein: CASNSGHGDGYTF. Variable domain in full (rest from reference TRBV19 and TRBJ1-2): DGGITQSPKYLFRKEGQNVTLSCEQNLNHDAMYWYRQDPGQGLRLIYYSQIVNDFQKGDIAEGYSVSREKKESFPLTVTSAQKNPTAFYLCASNSGHGDGYTFGSGTRLTVV.

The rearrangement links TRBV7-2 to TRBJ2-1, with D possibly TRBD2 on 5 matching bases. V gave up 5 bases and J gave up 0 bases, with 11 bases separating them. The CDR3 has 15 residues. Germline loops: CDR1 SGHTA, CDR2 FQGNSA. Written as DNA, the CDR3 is TGTGCCAGCAGCACCCAGCGGAGCTCCTACAATGAGCAGTTCTTC. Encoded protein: CASSTQRSSYNEQFF. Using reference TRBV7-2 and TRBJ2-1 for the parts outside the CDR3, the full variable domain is GAGVSQSPSNKVTEKGKDVELRCDPISGHTALYWYRQSLGQGLEFLIYFQGNSAPDKSGLPSDRFSAERTGGSVSTLTIQRTQQEDSAVYLCASSTQRSSYNEQFFGPGTRLTVL.

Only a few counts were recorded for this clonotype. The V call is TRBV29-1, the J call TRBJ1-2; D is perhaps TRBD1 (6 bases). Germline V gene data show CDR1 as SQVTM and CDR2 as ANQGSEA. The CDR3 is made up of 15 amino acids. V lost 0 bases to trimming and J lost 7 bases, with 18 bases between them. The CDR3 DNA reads TGCAGCGTTGAAGATCCCCGGGGGGCGCGAGCTGGCTACACCTTC. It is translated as CSVEDPRGARAGYTF.

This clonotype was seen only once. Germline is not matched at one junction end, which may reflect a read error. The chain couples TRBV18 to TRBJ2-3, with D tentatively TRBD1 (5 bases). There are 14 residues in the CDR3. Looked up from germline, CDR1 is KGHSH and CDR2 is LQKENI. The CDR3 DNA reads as TGTGCCAGCTCACCACGGCAGGGAACAGGTACGCAGTATTTT. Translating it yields CASSPRQGTGTQYF.

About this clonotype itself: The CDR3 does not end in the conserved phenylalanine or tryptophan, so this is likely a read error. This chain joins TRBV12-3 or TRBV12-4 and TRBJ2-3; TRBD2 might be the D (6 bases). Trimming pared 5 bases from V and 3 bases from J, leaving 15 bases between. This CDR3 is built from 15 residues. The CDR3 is CASSEFREVTDTQYS. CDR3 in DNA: TGTGCCAGCAGTGAATTTAGGGAGGTGACAGATACGCAGTATTCT.